This TCR beta chain was recovered during a study of beta chain features in type 1 diabetes. Study-wide points: PCR might favor shorter templates, but any such skew would affect patients and controls equally. Any HLA effect on TCRB rearrangement was left unresolved by small sub-analyses. Among all four CD4+ subsets, Type 1 diabetes patients had TCRB CDR3s that were moderately but significantly shorter.

The CDR3 sequence is 14 residues long. Germline CDR1 MNHEY, CDR2 SMNVEV (reference sequence). V was shortened by 2 bases and J by 3 bases, with 11 bases between the two germline ends. Based on CD45RO/CCR7/CD25/CD127/CD95/CD27, CD4+ regulatory, stem cell-like memory, naive and central memory cells were sorted. This clone was seen more than once but under ten times. What it binds is not known. Investigators reverse transcribed all isolated RNA, so they sequenced expressed TCRB transcripts. Measured with immunoSEQ multiplex PCR; TCRdb has only the in-frame clones, and not every one. The sample contains 850,000 to 900,000 clones, about 17% of which appear only once.

The material sequenced was naive CD4+ T cells from blood. This rearrangement joins TRBV27 to TRBJ2-7, with D possibly TRBD1 on 6 matching bases. The source of this sequence is a woman under 30 in good health. CDR3 nucleotide sequence: TGTGCCAGCAGTTTAGGACAGAAGTTCTACGAGCAGTACTTC. Translated, it gives CASSLGQKFYEQYF.